Listed here are 10 T cell receptor beta chains from one sample, sequenced in a study of blood T cell repertoires in COVID-19 (TCRdb year 2020). Libraries were built with the immunoSEQ multiplex PCR assay. TCRdb provides this immuneACCESS table in a form limited to in-frame rearrangements. Some clones are lacking; in checked studies, under half of them reflect an unresolved V gene, and why the rest are absent is not known. The sample records around 300,000 clones, approximately 86% of which are singletons. Of the sample, roughly 9% falls within the top ten clones. Sequences were obtained from peripheral blood. The origin of the receptors is a man aged 18 to 29 with active or convalescent COVID-19.

The V and J genes are TRBV11-2 and TRBJ1-1; D unresolved. The CDR3 spans 12 residues. Germline-derived CDR1 and CDR2 are SGHAT and FQNNGV. V lost 5 bases to trimming and J lost 5 bases, with 9 bases between them. The CDR3 reads CASSPGGTEAFF. CDR3 coding DNA: TGTGCCAGCAGCCCGGGAGGAACTGAAGCTTTCTTT.

The chain links TRBV30 to TRBJ1-2; D perhaps matches TRBD1 (6 bases). V lost 4 bases and J lost 2, with 14 bases in between. Germline-derived CDR1 and CDR2 are GTSNPN and SVGIG (reference sequence). The length of the CDR3 is 14 residues. The CDR3 sequence: CAWTRRTVNYGYTF. CDR3 DNA sequence: TGTGCCTGGACCCGCAGGACAGTGAACTATGGCTACACCTTC.

The chain carries TRBV2 and TRBJ2-7; 8 nucleotides agree with TRBD1. With V trimmed by 7 bases and J by 0 bases, 8 bases remained unmatched. The CDR3 runs 15 residues. CDR1 is SNHLY and CDR2 is FYNNEI in the germline V gene. CDR3 coding DNA: TGTGCCAGCAAGGCAGGGGGCCTTTACTCCTACGAGCAGTACTTC. This sequence encodes CASKAGGLYSYEQYF.

This clone has just a few counts. This sequence joins TRBV6-4 and TRBJ2-2, with D possibly TRBD1 on 7 matching bases. The germline V and J ends were trimmed by 5 bases and 5 bases, with 15 bases remaining between them. The CDR3 sequence is 15 residues long. CDR1 is MRHNA and CDR2 is SNTAGT in the germline V gene. This CDR3 is CASSPGGSLTGELFF. The CDR3 nucleotides read TGTGCCAGCAGTCCAGGGGGGAGTTTGACCGGGGAGCTGTTTTTT.

This chain joins TRBV7-3 and TRBJ1-1; D gene unclear. The CDR3 loop spans 13 amino acids. Looked up from germline, CDR1 is SGHTA and CDR2 is FQGTGA. Trimming stripped 3 bases from V and 4 bases from J, with 9 bases between. The CDR3 DNA reads as TGTGCCAGCAGCTTGGACTCGGGCACTGAAGCTTTCTTT. Its translation is CASSLDSGTEAFF.

This chain joins TRBV19 and TRBJ1-4; no clear D. The CDR3 extends over 13 amino acids. Germline CDR1 and CDR2: LNHDA and SQIVND (reference sequence). V lost 5 bases, J lost 8 bases, and 12 bases lay in between. DNA of the CDR3: TGTGCCAGTAGTTTGCGGGTTTGGGAAAAACTGTTTTTT. Its protein is CASSLRVWEKLFF.

The chain employs TRBV5-6 and TRBJ2-1, with a weak D call TRBD2 (6 bases). Trimming shortened V by 4 bases and J by 3 bases, and 20 bases separated the two germline ends. Germline CDR1 is SGHDT and CDR2 is YYEEEE. This CDR3 comprises 17 residues. The CDR3 coding sequence is TGTGCCAGCAGCGCCCATGAGGGAAGGAGGGGCTACAATGAGCAGTTCTTC. The encoded protein is CASSAHEGRRGYNEQFF.

This clone was seen once. The chain recombines TRBV11-2 with TRBJ1-2; D may be TRBD1 (6 bases). CDR1 and CDR2 from the germline V gene are SGHAT and FQNNGV. V lost 4 bases and J lost 1, with 16 bases in between. The CDR3 loop spans 16 amino acids. The CDR3 region is CASSSNRDILNYGYTF. CDR3 coding DNA: TGTGCCAGCAGCTCAAACCGGGACATCCTTAACTATGGCTACACCTTC.

The V gene is TRBV12-2, the J gene TRBJ1-5; the table's D call, TRBD1, has no DNA check behind it. TRBV12-2 corresponds to a pseudogene. The CDR3 extends over 15 amino acids. CDR3 DNA: TGTGCAAGTCGCTTAGCACAATATAGCAATCAGCCCCAGCATTTT. Encoded protein: CASRLAQYSNQPQHF.

The V and J genes are TRBV2 and TRBJ2-3; 7 bases align to TRBD2. The CDR3 is 14 amino acids. The J segment lost 6 bases and the V segment lost 8 bases, leaving 11 bases of the junction unmatched. CDR1 and CDR2 from the germline V gene are SNHLY and FYNNEI. For the CDR3, the DNA is TGTGCCAGCTTGACCTGGGGGGAGGGTGATACGCAGTATTTT. The encoded protein is CASLTWGEGDTQYF.